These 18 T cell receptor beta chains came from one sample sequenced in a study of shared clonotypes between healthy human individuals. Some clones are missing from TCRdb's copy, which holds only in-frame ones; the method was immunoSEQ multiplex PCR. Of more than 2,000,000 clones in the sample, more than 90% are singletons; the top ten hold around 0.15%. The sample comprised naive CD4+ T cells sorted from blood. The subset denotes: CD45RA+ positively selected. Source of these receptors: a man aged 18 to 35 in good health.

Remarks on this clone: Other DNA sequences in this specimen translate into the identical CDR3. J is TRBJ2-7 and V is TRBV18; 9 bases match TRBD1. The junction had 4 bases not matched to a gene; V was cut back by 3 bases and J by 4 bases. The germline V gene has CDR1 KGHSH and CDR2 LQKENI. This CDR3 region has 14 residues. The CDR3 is CASSPGQGSYEQYF. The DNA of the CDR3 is TGTGCCAGCTCACCTGGACAGGGGTCTTACGAGCAGTACTTC.

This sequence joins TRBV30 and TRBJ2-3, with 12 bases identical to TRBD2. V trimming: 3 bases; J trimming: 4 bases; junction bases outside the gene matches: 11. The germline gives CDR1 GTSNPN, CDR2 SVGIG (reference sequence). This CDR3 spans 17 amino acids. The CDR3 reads CAWSALAGGPRSDTQYF. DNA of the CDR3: TGTGCCTGGAGCGCCCTAGCGGGAGGGCCGAGATCAGATACGCAGTATTTT.

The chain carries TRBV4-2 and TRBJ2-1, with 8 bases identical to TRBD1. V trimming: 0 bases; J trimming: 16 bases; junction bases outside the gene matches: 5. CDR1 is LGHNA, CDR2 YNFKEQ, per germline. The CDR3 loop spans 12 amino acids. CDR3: CASSQEQGDRFF. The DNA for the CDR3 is TGTGCCAGCAGCCAAGAACAGGGGGACCGATTCTTC.

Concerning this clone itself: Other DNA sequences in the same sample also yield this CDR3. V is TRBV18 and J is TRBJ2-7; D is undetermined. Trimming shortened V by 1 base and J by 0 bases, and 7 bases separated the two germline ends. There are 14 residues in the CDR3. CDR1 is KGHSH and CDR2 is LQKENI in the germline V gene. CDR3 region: CASSPLAGSYEQYF. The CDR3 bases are TGTGCCAGCTCACCACTCGCCGGCTCCTACGAGCAGTACTTC. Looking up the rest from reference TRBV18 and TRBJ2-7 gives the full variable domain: NAGVMQNPRHLVRRRGQEARLRCSPMKGHSHVYWYRQLPEEGLKFMVYLQKENIIDESGMPKERFSAEFPKEGPSILRIQQVVRGDSAAYFCASSPLAGSYEQYFGPGTRLTVT.

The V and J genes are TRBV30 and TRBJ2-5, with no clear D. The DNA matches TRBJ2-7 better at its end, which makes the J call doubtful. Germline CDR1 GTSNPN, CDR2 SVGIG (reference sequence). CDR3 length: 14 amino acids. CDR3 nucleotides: TGTGCCTGGAGTCTCGGCAGCCGCTCCTACGAGCAGTACTTC. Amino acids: CAWSLGSRSYEQYF.

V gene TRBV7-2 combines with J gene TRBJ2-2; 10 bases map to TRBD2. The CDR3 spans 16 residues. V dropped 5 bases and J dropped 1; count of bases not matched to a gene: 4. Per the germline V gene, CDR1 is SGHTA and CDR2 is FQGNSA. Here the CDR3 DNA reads TGTGCCAGCAGCATCGGGACTAGCGAGAACACCGGGGAGCTGTTTTTT. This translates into CASSIGTSENTGELFF.

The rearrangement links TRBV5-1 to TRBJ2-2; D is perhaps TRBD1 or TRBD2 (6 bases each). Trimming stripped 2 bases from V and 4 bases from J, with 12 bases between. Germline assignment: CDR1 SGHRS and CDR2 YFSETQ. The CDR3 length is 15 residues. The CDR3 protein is CASSFFGGGTGELFF. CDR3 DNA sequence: TGCGCCAGCAGCTTTTTCGGGGGCGGCACCGGGGAGCTGTTTTTT.

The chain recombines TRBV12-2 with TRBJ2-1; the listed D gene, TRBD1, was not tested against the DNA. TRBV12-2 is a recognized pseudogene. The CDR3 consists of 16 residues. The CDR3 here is CASRLRGYREYNEQFF. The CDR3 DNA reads TGTGCAAGTCGCTTACGCGGTTACAGGGAATACAATGAGCAGTTCTTC.

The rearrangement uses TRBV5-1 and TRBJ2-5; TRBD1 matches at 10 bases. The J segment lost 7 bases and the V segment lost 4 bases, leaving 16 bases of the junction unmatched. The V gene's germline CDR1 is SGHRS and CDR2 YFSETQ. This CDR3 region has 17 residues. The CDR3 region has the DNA TGCGCCAGCAGCGCATATCCCGGGACAGGGGTTCCTGGGACCCAGTACTTC. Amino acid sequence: CASSAYPGTGVPGTQYF.

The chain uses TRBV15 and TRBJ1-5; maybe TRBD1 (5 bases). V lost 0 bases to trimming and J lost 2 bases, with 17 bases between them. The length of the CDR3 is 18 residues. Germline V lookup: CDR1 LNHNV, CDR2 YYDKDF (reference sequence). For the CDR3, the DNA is TGTGCCACCAGCAGAGATCTTGGGGGAGAGAATGGCAATCAGCCCCAGCATTTT. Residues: CATSRDLGGENGNQPQHF. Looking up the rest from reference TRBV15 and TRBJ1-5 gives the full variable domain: DAMVIQNPRYQVTQFGKPVTLSCSQTLNHNVMYWYQQKSSQAPKLLFHYYDKDFNNEADTPDNFQSRRPNTSFCFLDIRSPGLGDTAMYLCATSRDLGGENGNQPQHFGDGTRLSIL.

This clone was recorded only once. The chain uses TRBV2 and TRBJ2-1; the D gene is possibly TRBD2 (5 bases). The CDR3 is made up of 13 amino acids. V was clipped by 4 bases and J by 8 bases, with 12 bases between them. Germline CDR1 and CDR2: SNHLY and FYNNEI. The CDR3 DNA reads TGTGCCAGCAGTGTAGTCAGCGGCTATGAGCAGTTCTTC. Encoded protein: CASSVVSGYEQFF.

The CDR3: CASSAGGSPGNTIYF. The CDR3 DNA is TGTGCCAGCAGCGCAGGGGGCTCGCCTGGAAACACCATATATTTT. V is TRBV6-1 and J is TRBJ1-3; 8 nucleotides line up with TRBD1. Germline CDR1 MNHNS, CDR2 SASEGT. V was pared by 6 bases and J by 2 bases, with 6 bases of the junction left unmatched. CDR3 length equals 15 residues.

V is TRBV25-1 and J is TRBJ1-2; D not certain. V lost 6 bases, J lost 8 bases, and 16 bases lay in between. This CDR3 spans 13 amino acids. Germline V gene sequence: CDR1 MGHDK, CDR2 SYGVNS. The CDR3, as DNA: TGTGCCAGCAGCCGGCGGGATAATGACGGCTACACCTTC. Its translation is CASSRRDNDGYTF.

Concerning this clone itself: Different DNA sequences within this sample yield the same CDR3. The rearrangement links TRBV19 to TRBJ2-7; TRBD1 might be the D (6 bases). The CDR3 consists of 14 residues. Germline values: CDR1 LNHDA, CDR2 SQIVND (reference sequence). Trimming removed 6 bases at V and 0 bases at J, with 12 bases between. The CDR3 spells CASSRTVSSYEQYF. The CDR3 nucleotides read TGTGCCAGTAGCCGGACAGTTAGCTCCTACGAGCAGTACTTC.

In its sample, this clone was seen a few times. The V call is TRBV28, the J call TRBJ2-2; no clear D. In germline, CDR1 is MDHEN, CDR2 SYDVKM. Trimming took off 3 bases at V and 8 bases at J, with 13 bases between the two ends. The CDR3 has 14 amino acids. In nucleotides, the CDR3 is TGTGCCAGCAGTTTTCGGCCTCTTGGGGGGGAGCTGTTTTTT. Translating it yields CASSFRPLGGELFF.

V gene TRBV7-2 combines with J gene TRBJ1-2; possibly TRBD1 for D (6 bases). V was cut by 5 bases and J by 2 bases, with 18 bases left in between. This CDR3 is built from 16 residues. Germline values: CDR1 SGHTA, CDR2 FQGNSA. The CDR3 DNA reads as TGTGCCAGCAGCCACCGGGACACCAGAAGAAACTATGGCTACACCTTC. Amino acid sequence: CASSHRDTRRNYGYTF.

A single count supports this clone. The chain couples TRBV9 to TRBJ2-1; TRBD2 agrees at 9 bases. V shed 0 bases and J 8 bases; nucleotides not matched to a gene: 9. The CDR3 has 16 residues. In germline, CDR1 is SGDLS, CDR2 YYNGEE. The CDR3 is CASSVGASGKVDEQFF. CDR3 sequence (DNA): TGTGCCAGCAGCGTAGGGGCTAGCGGGAAAGTCGATGAGCAGTTCTTC.

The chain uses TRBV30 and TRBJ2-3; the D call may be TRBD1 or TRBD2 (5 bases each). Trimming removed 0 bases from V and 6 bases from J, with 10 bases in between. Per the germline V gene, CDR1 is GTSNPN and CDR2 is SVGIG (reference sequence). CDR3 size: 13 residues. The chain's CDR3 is CAWSVGGLDTQYF. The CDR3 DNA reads TGTGCCTGGAGTGTTGGGGGTCTCGATACGCAGTATTTT.